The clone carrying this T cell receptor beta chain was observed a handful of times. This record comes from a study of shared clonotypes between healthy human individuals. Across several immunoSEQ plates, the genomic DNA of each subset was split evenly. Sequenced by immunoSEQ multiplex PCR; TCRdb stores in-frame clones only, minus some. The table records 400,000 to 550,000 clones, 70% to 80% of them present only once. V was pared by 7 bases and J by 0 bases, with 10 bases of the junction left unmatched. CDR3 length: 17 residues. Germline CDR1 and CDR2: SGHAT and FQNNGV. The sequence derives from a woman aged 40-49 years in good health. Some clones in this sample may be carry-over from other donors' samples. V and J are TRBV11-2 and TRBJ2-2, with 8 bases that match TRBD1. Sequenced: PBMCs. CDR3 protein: CASTPPGQGSNTGELFF. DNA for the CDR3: TGTGCCAGCACCCCCCCCGGACAGGGCTCGAACACCGGGGAGCTGTTTTTT.